Below, 25 T cell receptor beta chains from the same sample are listed, as sequenced in a study of shared clonotypes between healthy human individuals. The repertoire was sequenced with immunoSEQ multiplex PCR; TCRdb's copy has only in-frame clones and lacks some. The table includes a few million clones, more than 90% detected once. The sample consisted of naive CD4+ T cells sorted from blood. Sample subset: CD45RA+ positively selected. These receptors all stem from a young man in good health.

The chain uses TRBV9 and TRBJ2-5; 16 bases agree with TRBD2. V trimming: 0 bases; J trimming: 2 bases; junction bases outside the gene matches: 7. Germline CDR1 is SGDLS and CDR2 is YYNGEE. CDR3 size: 19 residues. CDR3 nucleotide sequence: TGTGCCAGCAGCGTAGCCGGGACTAGCGGGGGGGCCGATCAAGAGACCCAGTACTTC. It specifies CASSVAGTSGGADQETQYF.

The V gene is TRBV2, the J gene TRBJ2-5; D is uncertain. In germline, CDR1 is SNHLY, CDR2 FYNNEI. The V and J ends lost 5 bases and 2 bases respectively, with 12 bases between them. The CDR3 sequence is 14 residues long. The CDR3 sequence: CASSKNLGQETQYF. In nucleotides, the CDR3 is TGTGCCAGCAGTAAAAACCTCGGACAAGAGACCCAGTACTTC.

J is TRBJ2-3 and V is TRBV10-1, with 7 bases identical to TRBD2. Germline trimming cut 2 bases from V and 0 bases from J; bases unmatched to any gene: 8. The germline V gene has CDR1 WNHNN and CDR2 SYGVQD (reference sequence). The CDR3 consists of 17 residues. CDR3 loop: CASSEKPSGTSTDTQYF. DNA of the CDR3: TGCGCCAGCAGTGAGAAACCTAGCGGAACTAGCACAGATACGCAGTATTTT.

This CDR3 reads CASSRTGTGGEETQYF. The CDR3 DNA reads TGCGCCAGCAGCCGAACCGGGACAGGGGGAGAAGAGACCCAGTACTTC. The J gene is TRBJ2-5, the V gene TRBV5-1, with TRBD1 identical over 11 bases. Germline assignment: CDR1 SGHRS and CDR2 YFSETQ. With V trimmed by 4 bases and J by 3 bases, 8 bases remained unmatched. This CDR3 comprises 16 residues.

The V call is TRBV7-2, the J call TRBJ1-2, with D maybe TRBD1 (5 bases). Germline CDR1 SGHTA, CDR2 FQGNSA. V lost 5 bases to trimming and J lost 4 bases, with 14 bases between them. The CDR3 is 14 residues long. The CDR3 coding sequence is TGTGCCAGCAGCCACCCCACAGGCGTCTATGGCTACACCTTC. This codes for CASSHPTGVYGYTF.

This clone came up once. Other DNA sequences in the sample encode the same CDR3. This chain uses TRBV4-1 with TRBJ2-1; tentative D call: TRBD2 (5 bases). CDR3 length equals 14 residues. Trimming shortened V by 0 bases and J by 7 bases, and 10 bases separated the two germline ends. Germline lookup yields CDR1 MGHRA and CDR2 YSYEKL. The CDR3 here is CASSQDPLANEQFF. CDR3 coding DNA: TGCGCCAGCAGCCAAGATCCCCTAGCTAATGAGCAGTTCTTC.

The chain links TRBV9 to TRBJ1-3; no clear D. Germline-derived CDR1 and CDR2 are SGDLS and YYNGEE. Trimming stripped 2 bases from V and 0 bases from J, with 9 bases between. The CDR3 is 15 amino acids. The DNA of the CDR3 is TGTGCCAGCAGCGTTGGGGAAAGCTCTGGAAACACCATATATTTT. It codes for CASSVGESSGNTIYF.

This clone was counted only a few times. The chain uses TRBV6-5 and TRBJ1-4, with 9 bases matching TRBD1. Germline assignment: CDR1 MNHEY and CDR2 SVGAGI. Trimming removed 8 bases from V and 6 bases from J; junction bases left unmatched: 10. The CDR3 is made up of 15 amino acids. DNA of the CDR3: TGTGCCAGCGGGAGACCGGGGACAGGGTATGAAAAACTGTTTTTT. This codes for CASGRPGTGYEKLFF.

As for this clone: Other DNA sequences in this sample translate to the same CDR3. The chain has TRBV6-1 and TRBJ2-5; D call uncertain. The germline CDR1 and CDR2 sequences are MNHNS and SASEGT. This CDR3 comprises 11 residues. V was pared by 2 bases and J by 5 bases, with 3 bases between. CDR3 loop: CASSESETQYF. The CDR3 DNA sequence: TGTGCCAGCAGTGAATCGGAGACCCAGTACTTC.

The chain combines TRBV5-1 with TRBJ2-7; D is ambiguous. Trimming stripped 7 bases from V and 2 bases from J, with 7 bases between. This CDR3 is 11 amino acids long. Germline V gene sequence: CDR1 SGHRS, CDR2 YFSETQ. CDR3 region: CASRSAYEQYF. The CDR3 DNA sequence: TGCGCCAGCCGATCAGCCTACGAGCAGTACTTC.

The chain recombines TRBV10-1 with TRBJ1-1; D is undetermined. The germline V and J ends were trimmed by 6 bases and 3 bases, with 11 bases remaining between them. CDR3 size: 13 residues. Germline CDR1 is WNHNN and CDR2 is SYGVQD (reference sequence). The CDR3 here is CASRQQIDTEAFF. For the CDR3, the DNA is TGCGCCAGCAGGCAACAGATCGACACTGAAGCTTTCTTT.

This clone occurred a few times. This sequence joins TRBV2 and TRBJ1-6, with D perhaps matching TRBD1 (5 bases). The germline CDR1 and CDR2 sequences are SNHLY and FYNNEI. The CDR3 is 15 amino acids. The V end lost 8 bases, the J end lost 5 bases, and 16 bases lay between the germline ends. CDR3 DNA sequence: TGTGCCAGCCTGGACACGCCAGTCCATAATTCACCCCTCCACTTT. Amino acid sequence: CASLDTPVHNSPLHF.

This sequence joins TRBV5-1 and TRBJ1-2; D is perhaps TRBD1 (5 bases). This CDR3 has 16 amino acids. Trimming took off 0 bases at V and 4 bases at J, with 16 bases between the two ends. Germline loops: CDR1 SGHRS, CDR2 YFSETQ. In DNA, the CDR3 is TGCGCCAGCAGCTTGGGGGGGACCCCAATTTCCTATGGCTACACCTTC. This translates into CASSLGGTPISYGYTF.

The sample holds one count of this clone. This chain connects TRBV28 to TRBJ2-2; D gene unclear. The CDR3 totals 14 residues. With 8 bases removed from V and 0 bases from J, the gap between germline ends came to 10 bases. CDR1 MDHEN and CDR2 SYDVKM come from the germline V gene. The CDR3 loop reads CASSLTANTGELFF. CDR3 coding DNA: TGTGCCAGCTCCTTGACGGCGAACACCGGGGAGCTGTTTTTT. Variable domain in full (rest from reference TRBV28 and TRBJ2-2): DVKVTQSSRYLVKRTGEKVFLECVQDMDHENMFWYRQDPGLGLRLIYFSYDVKMKEKGDIPEGYSVSREKKERFSLILESASTNQTSMYLCASSLTANTGELFFGEGSRLTVL.

This chain uses TRBV5-1 with TRBJ1-2, with D possibly TRBD1 on 6 matching bases. The CDR3 consists of 18 residues. V was pared by 2 bases and J by 3 bases, with 23 bases between. CDR1 and CDR2 (germline): SGHRS, YFSETQ. The DNA for the CDR3 is TGCGCCAGCAGCTTCCTTGGACCGGGTGGGGGCTATGACTATGGCTACACCTTC. Its protein is CASSFLGPGGGYDYGYTF.

This clone was counted once. This rearrangement joins TRBV9 to TRBJ2-3, with D tentatively TRBD2 (5 bases). This CDR3 is built from 16 residues. The germline V gene has CDR1 SGDLS and CDR2 YYNGEE. The ends were cut back, 0 bases at V and 8 bases at J, with 19 bases in the middle. This chain's CDR3 is CASSVGSVVEVSTQYF. The CDR3, as DNA: TGTGCCAGCAGCGTAGGCTCGGTAGTGGAGGTTAGTACGCAGTATTTT.

The chain is built from TRBV25-1 and TRBJ2-3; D unresolved. The V gene lost 1 base and the J gene lost 4 bases, with 6 bases spanning the gap. The germline V gene has CDR1 MGHDK and CDR2 SYGVNS. This CDR3 spans 13 amino acids. In nucleotides, the CDR3 is TGTGCCAGCAGTGAATTTGGTGCAGATACGCAGTATTTT. This gives the protein CASSEFGADTQYF.

V usage is TRBV6-5 and J usage is TRBJ2-2; D assignment may be TRBD1 or TRBD2 (5 bases each). Germline V gene sequence: CDR1 MNHEY, CDR2 SVGAGI. Trimming cost V 3 bases and J 6 bases, with 8 bases left between them. The CDR3 contains 13 residues. The CDR3 sequence: CASSYRGPGELFF. In DNA, the CDR3 is TGTGCCAGCAGTTATCGGGGCCCCGGGGAGCTGTTTTTT.

This chain connects TRBV6-1 to TRBJ2-5, with D tentatively TRBD1 (5 bases). This CDR3 is 14 amino acids long. CDR1 and CDR2 from the germline V gene are MNHNS and SASEGT. V lost 8 bases and J lost 0, with 13 bases in between. The CDR3 nucleotides are TGTGCCAGCTGGGGCGTATGGGACCAAGAGACCCAGTACTTC. It specifies CASWGVWDQETQYF.

This rearrangement joins TRBV7-2 to TRBJ1-1; D possibly corresponds to TRBD1 (6 bases). CDR1 and CDR2 from the germline V gene are SGHTA and FQGNSA. With 0 bases removed from V and 6 bases from J, the gap between germline ends came to 23 bases. The length of the CDR3 is 18 residues. CDR3 amino acids: CASSLAHHRLSGAAEAFF. In DNA form, the CDR3 reads TGTGCCAGCAGCTTAGCGCATCATAGGTTGTCGGGGGCCGCTGAAGCTTTCTTT.

Worth noting for this clone: The sample has other DNA sequences that encode this CDR3 too. The CDR3 DNA reads TGCGCCAGCAGCCAAATCCCAAGGGGGTCTGGGGCCAACGTCCTGACTTTC. As protein: CASSQIPRGSGANVLTF. The chain links TRBV4-1 to TRBJ2-6, with D maybe TRBD1 (6 bases). V was pared by 2 bases and J by 1 base, with 12 bases between. Germline assignment: CDR1 MGHRA and CDR2 YSYEKL. The CDR3 length is 17 residues.

This chain connects TRBV7-2 to TRBJ2-1; TRBD2 matches 7 bases. The CDR3 totals 15 residues. The V and J ends lost 9 bases and 0 bases, in that order; junction bases with no gene match: 8. In germline, CDR1 is SGHTA, CDR2 FQGNSA. The CDR3 region is CASRLAWSSYNEQFF. As DNA, the CDR3 is TGTGCCAGTAGACTAGCCTGGAGCTCCTACAATGAGCAGTTCTTC.

Turning to this clone: Other DNA variants within this sample encode the same CDR3. The rearrangement uses TRBV7-9 and TRBJ2-5, with TRBD2 matching 8 bases. CDR1 is SEHNR, CDR2 FQNEAQ, per germline (reference sequence). The CDR3 contains 15 residues. Trimming took 1 base from V and 5 from J; bases not matched to a gene: 6. CDR3: CASSLDAGGRETQYF. DNA for the CDR3: TGTGCCAGCAGCTTAGACGCGGGGGGTCGGGAGACCCAGTACTTC.

The gene calls are TRBV19 and TRBJ2-6; D may be TRBD1 (7 bases). Germline lookup yields CDR1 LNHDA and CDR2 SQIVND (reference sequence). Trimming removed 5 bases at V and 0 bases at J, with 14 bases between. This CDR3 spans 17 amino acids. The CDR3 is CASSPGGLDSGANVLTF. The CDR3 region has the DNA TGTGCCAGTAGTCCAGGGGGGCTCGACTCTGGGGCCAACGTCCTGACTTTC.

The rearrangement joins TRBV11-3 to TRBJ2-7; unclear D gene. The CDR3 loop spans 12 amino acids. Germline CDR1 SGHNT, CDR2 YENEEA. V lost 0 bases and J 7 bases, leaving 7 bases between the germline ends. CDR3 amino acids: CASSLDLGEQYF. CDR3 nucleotides: TGTGCCAGCAGCTTAGATCTGGGGGAGCAGTACTTC.